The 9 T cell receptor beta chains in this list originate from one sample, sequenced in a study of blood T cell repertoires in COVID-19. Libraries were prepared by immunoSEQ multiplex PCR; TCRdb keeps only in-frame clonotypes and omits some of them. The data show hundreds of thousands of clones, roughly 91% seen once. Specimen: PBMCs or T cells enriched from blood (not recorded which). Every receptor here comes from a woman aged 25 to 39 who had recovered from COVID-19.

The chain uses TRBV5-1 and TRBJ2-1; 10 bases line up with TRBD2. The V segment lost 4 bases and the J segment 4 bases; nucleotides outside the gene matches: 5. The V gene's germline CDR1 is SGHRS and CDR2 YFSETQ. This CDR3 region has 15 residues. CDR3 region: CASSQSSGGYNEQFF. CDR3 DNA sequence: TGCGCCAGCAGCCAATCTAGCGGGGGTTACAATGAGCAGTTCTTC.

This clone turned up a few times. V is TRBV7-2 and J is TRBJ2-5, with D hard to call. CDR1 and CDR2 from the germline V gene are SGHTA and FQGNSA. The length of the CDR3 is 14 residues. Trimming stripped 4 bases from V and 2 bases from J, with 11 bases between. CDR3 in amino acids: CASSWATRQETQYF. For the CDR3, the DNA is TGTGCCAGCAGCTGGGCGACACGACAAGAGACCCAGTACTTC.

This chain's CDR3 is CASTGTGSYEQYF. CDR3 sequence (DNA): TGTGCCAGCACTGGGACAGGGAGCTACGAGCAGTACTTC. The genes are TRBV25-1 and TRBJ2-7; 9 bases map to TRBD1. This CDR3 is built from 13 residues. The V gene end was trimmed by 7 bases and the J gene end by 3 bases; junction bases not matched to a gene: 4. The germline gives CDR1 MGHDK, CDR2 SYGVNS.

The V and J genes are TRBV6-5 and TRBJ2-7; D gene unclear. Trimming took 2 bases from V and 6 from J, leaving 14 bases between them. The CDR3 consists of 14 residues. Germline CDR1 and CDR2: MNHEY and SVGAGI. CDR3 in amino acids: CASSYRSGVSEQYF. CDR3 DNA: TGTGCCAGCAGTTACCGGTCAGGTGTTAGCGAGCAGTACTTC.

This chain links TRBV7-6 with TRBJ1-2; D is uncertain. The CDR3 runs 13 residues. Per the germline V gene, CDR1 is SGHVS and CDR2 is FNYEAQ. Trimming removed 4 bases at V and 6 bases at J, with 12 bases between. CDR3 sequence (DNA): TGTGCCAGCAGCTCCATAGCCGGGAATGGCTACACCTTC. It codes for CASSSIAGNGYTF.

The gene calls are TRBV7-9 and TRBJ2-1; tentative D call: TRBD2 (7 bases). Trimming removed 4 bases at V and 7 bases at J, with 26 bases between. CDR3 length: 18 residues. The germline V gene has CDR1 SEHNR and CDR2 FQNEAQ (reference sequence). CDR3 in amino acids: CASSSRGTYRGSSNEQFF. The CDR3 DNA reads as TGTGCCAGCAGCTCCAGGGGAACTTATCGCGGGAGTTCAAATGAGCAGTTCTTC.

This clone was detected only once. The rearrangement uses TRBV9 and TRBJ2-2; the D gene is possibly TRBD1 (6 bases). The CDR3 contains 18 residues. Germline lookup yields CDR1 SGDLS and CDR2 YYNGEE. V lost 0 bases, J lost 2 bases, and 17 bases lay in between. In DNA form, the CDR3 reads TGTGCCAGCAGCGTAGTAAGTCTCGGCAGGGGAAACACCGGGGAGCTGTTTTTT. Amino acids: CASSVVSLGRGNTGELFF.

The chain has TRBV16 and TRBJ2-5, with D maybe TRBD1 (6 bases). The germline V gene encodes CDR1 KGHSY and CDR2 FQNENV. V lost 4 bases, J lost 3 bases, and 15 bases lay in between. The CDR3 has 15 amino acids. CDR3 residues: CASSLLRYREETQYF. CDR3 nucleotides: TGTGCCAGCAGCCTACTCCGCTACAGGGAAGAGACCCAGTACTTC.

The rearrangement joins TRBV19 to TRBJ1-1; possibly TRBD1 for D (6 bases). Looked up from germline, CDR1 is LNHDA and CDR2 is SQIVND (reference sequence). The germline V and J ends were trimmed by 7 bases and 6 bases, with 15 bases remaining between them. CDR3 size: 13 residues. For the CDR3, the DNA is TGTGCCAGTATGAAGGGGGTAGAATCTGAAGCTTTCTTT. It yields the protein CASMKGVESEAFF.